This entry lists 21 T cell receptor beta chains sequenced from one sample in a study of T cell changes during pregnancy in multiple sclerosis. Libraries were prepared by immunoSEQ multiplex PCR; TCRdb keeps only in-frame clonotypes and omits some of them. The data contain tens of thousands of clones, approximately 95% of them singletons. The sequenced sample was CD8+ T cells from peripheral blood mononuclear cells, obtained in the third trimester of pregnancy. These receptors originate from a female donor with multiple sclerosis, enrolled in a pregnancy study.

The chain links TRBV2 to TRBJ2-7; the D gene is possibly TRBD2 (5 bases). The length of the CDR3 is 15 residues. V lost 6 bases and J lost 3, with 18 bases in between. CDR1 is SNHLY, CDR2 FYNNEI, per germline. CDR3 protein: CASREDSTSSYEQYF. In nucleotides, the CDR3 is TGTGCCAGCAGGGAGGACTCGACAAGCAGCTACGAGCAGTACTTC.

The rearrangement links TRBV6-5 to TRBJ1-1, with a possible D match to TRBD1 (5 bases). CDR1 and CDR2 (germline): MNHEY, SVGAGI. CDR3 length: 13 amino acids. Trimming shortened V by 5 bases and J by 3 bases, and 10 bases separated the two germline ends. The CDR3 reads CASSMTTDTEAFF. The CDR3 region has the DNA TGTGCCAGCAGTATGACGACAGACACTGAAGCTTTCTTT.

The rearrangement uses TRBV18 and TRBJ2-5, with D possibly matching TRBD1 (6 bases). There are 14 residues in the CDR3. V lost 0 bases and J lost 5, with 10 bases in between. Germline-derived CDR1 and CDR2 are KGHSH and LQKENI. CDR3 bases: TGTGCCAGCTCACCACCGGCAGGGGTTGAGACCCAGTACTTC. This sequence encodes CASSPPAGVETQYF.

The rearrangement links TRBV9 to TRBJ1-3; 8 bases match TRBD1. J lost 0 bases, V lost 3 bases, and 2 bases had no gene match. Germline V gives CDR1 SGDLS, CDR2 YYNGEE. This CDR3 is built from 15 residues. The CDR3: CASSAGQGSGNTIYF. The CDR3 DNA is TGTGCCAGCAGCGCCGGACAGGGCTCTGGAAACACCATATATTTT.

This clone was seen only once. The genes are TRBV2 and TRBJ1-4; 10 bases are shared with TRBD1. This CDR3 has 16 residues. V was clipped by 4 bases and J by 8 bases; unmatched bases: 10. Germline lookup yields CDR1 SNHLY and CDR2 FYNNEI. This CDR3 reads CASSVQGTGDREKLFF. For the CDR3, the DNA is TGTGCCAGCAGTGTACAAGGGACAGGGGATAGGGAAAAACTGTTTTTT.

This clone was detected a few times. The rearrangement joins TRBV27 to TRBJ2-1; no clear D. V was shortened by 1 base and J by 7 bases, with 11 bases between the two germline ends. The CDR3 has 14 amino acids. CDR1 is MNHEY, CDR2 SMNVEV, per germline (reference sequence). CDR3 amino acids: CASSLYKEPNEQFF. CDR3 sequence (DNA): TGTGCCAGCAGTTTATATAAAGAGCCAAATGAGCAGTTCTTC.

The count of this clone is one. This chain connects TRBV28 to TRBJ1-4; D may be TRBD1 (6 bases). V dropped 10 bases and J dropped 5 bases, with 14 bases sitting between them. The germline CDR1 and CDR2 sequences are MDHEN and SYDVKM. The CDR3 contains 13 residues. This CDR3 reads CATRGALNEKLFF. CDR3 nucleotides: TGTGCCACCCGGGGGGCCCTGAATGAAAAACTGTTTTTT.

CDR3 loop: CSATSYEKLFF. The CDR3 region has the DNA TGCAGTGCTACCAGTTATGAAAAACTGTTTTTT. The J gene is TRBJ1-4, the V gene TRBV20-1; the D is unclear. The CDR3 spans 11 residues. The germline CDR1 and CDR2 sequences are DFQATT and SNEGSKA (reference sequence). V was shortened by 4 bases and J by 6 bases, with 6 bases between the two germline ends.

CDR3 amino acids: CASSPVDTSGYGYTF. The CDR3 bases are TGCGCCAGCAGCCCAGTGGACACGTCGGGCTATGGCTACACCTTC. The rearrangement links TRBV4-1 to TRBJ1-2, with TRBD1 as a possible D gene (5 bases). Trimming left V 4 bases short and J 4 bases short, with 16 bases between. In germline, CDR1 is MGHRA, CDR2 YSYEKL. This CDR3 has 15 amino acids.

About this clone itself: The same CDR3 arises from other DNA sequences in this sample as well. This chain links TRBV9 with TRBJ2-5; 11 bases line up with TRBD2. The V segment lost 0 bases and the J segment 4 bases; nucleotides outside the gene matches: 2. Per the germline V gene, CDR1 is SGDLS and CDR2 is YYNGEE. CDR3 length equals 15 residues. CDR3 coding DNA: TGTGCCAGCAGCGTAGGGCTAGCGGGAGGAGAGACCCAGTACTTC. The encoded protein is CASSVGLAGGETQYF.

The V call is TRBV6-1, the J call TRBJ1-5, with 7 bases fitting TRBD1. V dropped 4 bases and J dropped 5; count of bases not matched to a gene: 8. The CDR3 is 15 amino acids. CDR1 and CDR2 (germline): MNHNS, SASEGT. CDR3 nucleotides: TGTGCCAGCAGTGCGACAGGGTGGGATTATCAGCCCCAGCATTTT. It codes for CASSATGWDYQPQHF.

The J gene is TRBJ2-1, the V gene TRBV27; 8 nucleotides match TRBD1. The trim removed 4 bases at V and 5 bases at J, leaving 7 bases unmatched. Germline V gene data show CDR1 as MNHEY and CDR2 as SMNVEV (reference sequence). The CDR3 totals 15 residues. DNA of the CDR3: TGTGCCAGCAGTTCGGGACAGGTTAAGGACAATGAGCAGTTCTTC. It yields the protein CASSSGQVKDNEQFF.

The CDR3: CAIQGAWDTEAFF. CDR3 coding DNA: TGTGCCATCCAGGGGGCGTGGGACACTGAAGCTTTCTTT. V gene TRBV10-3 combines with J gene TRBJ1-1; TRBD1 matches 8 bases. Per germline, CDR1 ENHRY and CDR2 SYGVKD. V lost 8 bases to trimming and J lost 3 bases; unmatched junction nucleotides: 5. The CDR3 loop spans 13 amino acids.

This sequence joins TRBV7-6 and TRBJ2-3; TRBD2 matches 9 bases. Germline CDR1 reads SGHVS; CDR2 reads FNYEAQ. CDR3 length equals 17 residues. J was trimmed by 4 bases and V by 2 bases; bases with no gene match: 10. DNA of the CDR3: TGTGCCAGCAGCTTAAAGGCGGGCGGGGGGGGGTCAGATACGCAGTATTTT. This codes for CASSLKAGGGGSDTQYF.

Only a few counts were recorded for this clone. The chain couples TRBV27 to TRBJ2-7, with D tentatively TRBD1 (6 bases). V was pared by 2 bases and J by 1 base, with 15 bases between. CDR3 length: 16 residues. Germline CDR1 reads MNHEY; CDR2 reads SMNVEV (reference sequence). The CDR3 loop is CASSLGLGTTSYEQYF. The CDR3 coding sequence is TGTGCCAGCAGTTTAGGGCTGGGGACAACATCCTACGAGCAGTACTTC.

The chain joins TRBV6-6 to TRBJ2-5, with D possibly being TRBD2 (6 bases). The CDR3 contains 15 residues. Deletions cut 4 bases from V and 4 bases from J, with 16 bases between. Germline assignment: CDR1 MNHNY and CDR2 SVGAGI (reference sequence). CDR3 region: CASSFPGLEAETQYF. The CDR3 DNA is TGTGCCAGCAGTTTCCCGGGACTCGAGGCAGAGACCCAGTACTTC.

V gene TRBV29-1 combines with J gene TRBJ1-2, with a possible D match to TRBD1 (6 bases). CDR1 is SQVTM and CDR2 is ANQGSEA in the germline V gene. The CDR3 extends over 11 amino acids. Trimming shortened V by 4 bases and J by 8 bases, and 11 bases separated the two germline ends. The DNA for the CDR3 is TGCAGCGTTGCCGACAGGCAAGGCTACACCTTC. This translates into CSVADRQGYTF.

The rearrangement uses TRBV15 and TRBJ1-1, with 7 bases identical to TRBD1. With 5 bases clipped from V and 2 bases from J, the junction kept 5 bases outside the gene matches. CDR3 size: 14 residues. Germline V gene data show CDR1 as LNHNV and CDR2 as YYDKDF (reference sequence). CDR3 bases: TGTGCCACCAGCGGATGGGACAGAAACACTGAAGCTTTCTTT. This encodes CATSGWDRNTEAFF.

This chain links TRBV14 with TRBJ1-1, with TRBD1 as a possible D gene (6 bases). CDR3 size: 15 residues. Trimming removed 4 bases at V and 0 bases at J, with 12 bases between. Germline values: CDR1 SGHDN, CDR2 FVKESK. DNA for the CDR3: TGTGCCAGCAGCCGCTCGGACAGAATGAACACTGAAGCTTTCTTT. It yields the protein CASSRSDRMNTEAFF.

This sequence joins TRBV6-4 and TRBJ2-3; TRBD2 agrees at 7 bases. V lost 2 bases and J lost 0; bases outside the gene matches: 5. Looked up from germline, CDR1 is MRHNA and CDR2 is SNTAGT. The CDR3 covers 16 residues. CDR3 amino acids: CASSDRGGGSTDTQYF. CDR3 DNA sequence: TGTGCCAGCAGTGACAGGGGCGGGGGAAGCACAGATACGCAGTATTTT.

This CDR3 is CASSQDRTGELFF. For the CDR3, the DNA is TGCGCCAGCAGCCAAGATAGAACCGGGGAGCTGTTTTTT. The chain couples TRBV4-3 to TRBJ2-2; D uncertain. The germline V gene has CDR1 LGHNA and CDR2 YSLEER. Trimming cost V 0 bases and J 5 bases, with 4 bases left between them. This CDR3 has 13 residues.